The T cell receptor beta chain described here comes from a study of T cell repertoires in cytomegalovirus infection (dated by TCRdb to between 2019 and 2020). Notes on the research overall: Alongside well-studied HLA-B-restricted epitopes, the peptide stimulations were aimed at recently identified HLA-C-restricted CMV epitopes, whose presentation resists viral immunomodulation. The HLA type of each donor mattered for the analysis, because public TCR beta signatures pointed to carriage of CMV infection along with the matching HLA type.

Inclusive of the bounding cysteine and phenylalanine, the CDR3 is 18 residues long. Only the CDR3 part of the read is kept: 54 bases, read in frame from the first base. For CDR1 and CDR2, the germline V gene lists SGHTA and FQGNSA. V is trimmed back by 5 bases and J by 4 bases, and the junction contains 10 bases that no gene match accounts for. Overall study results and their limits: In both this cohort and an independent roughly 330-donor cohort, the cumulative frequency of public TCR beta family members distinguished carriers of CMV infection plus the relevant HLA type. The ex vivo response was dominated by HLA-C-restricted CMV-specific TCR beta clonotypes, and the single most frequent clonotype in two of eight donors was supplied by these HLA-C-restricted clonotypes.

Explained via the paper, the treatment or condition label denotes: in vitro stimulation with specific CMV peptide epitopes to enrich CMV-specific T cells. Sequencing instrument: Illumina HiSeq 1500. Clones were called with MiXCR by TCRdb after fastp trimmed the public reads at Q25, and only in-frame beta chains were retained. Rows merge per CDR3 protein into single entries with the most common DNA and genes. This sample has some 500,000 distinct CDR3 sequences in its table, and around two fifths of those were observed once. Of the sample, around 48% is held by the ten largest clones. Of note for this clonotype: Its antigen remains unidentified. There are no base qualities to consult, and no much larger clone falls within one base.

The rearranged chain carries TRBV7-2 and TRBJ2-3, with 15 bases matching TRBD2. The starting material was cultured PBMCs, obtained from culture after CMV antigen stimulation. The sequence was obtained from a human donor in good health (CMV status not recorded). Some clones in this sample may be carry-over from other donors' samples. The CDR3 in this case is CASSGGGLAGGLSDTQYF. The sequenced DNA: TGTGCCAGCAGCGGGGGGGGACTAGCGGGAGGCCTCTCAGATACGCAGTATTTT.